This is a list of T cell receptor beta chains from one sample in a study of T cell repertoires in cytomegalovirus infection. No antigen has been identified for these receptors. TCRdb processed the reads anew with MiXCR; each CDR3 protein has one entry. This repertoire shows approximately 770,000 distinct CDR3 sequences, about 28% found once; its top ten account for under 15%. The input for sequencing was cultured CD8+ T cells from PBMCs, taken from culture after CMV antigen stimulation. These receptor sequences come from a human donor in good health (CMV status not recorded). Some clones in this sample may be carry-over from other donors' samples. The CDR3 runs from the conserved cysteine through the conserved F or W. A D gene is named only where the DNA matches it firmly. Clone size is given for some rows only: seen once, a few or many times, or a class if the clone is expanded.

d_call,clone_size,v_call,cdr3_length,j_call,cdr3_nt,cdr3_aa
TRBD1,few,TRBV5-4,16,TRBJ2-7,TGTGCCAGCAGCTTGGACCCGGGACAGGGATCCTACGAGCAGTACTTC,CASSLDPGQGSYEQYF
TRBD2,NA,TRBV20-1,13,TRBJ2-7,TGCAGTGCTAGGTATCGGGGGGGCTACGAGCAGTACTTC,CSARYRGGYEQYF
NA,NA,TRBV6-2/TRBV6-3,11,TRBJ1-1,TGTGCCAGCGGATACTTCACTGAAGCTTTCTTT,CASGYFTEAFF
TRBD1,few,TRBV10-2,14,TRBJ1-2,TGCGCCAGCAGTGAACAGGGGGGCGCGGATGGCTACACCTTC,CASSEQGGADGYTF
TRBD2,NA,TRBV5-1,17,TRBJ2-1,TGCGCCAGCAGCCCGGGACTAGCGCTTAGCTCCTACAATGAGCAGTTCTTC,CASSPGLALSSYNEQFF
TRBD1,few,TRBV7-9,16,TRBJ2-2,TGTGCCAGCAGCCAACGGGACAGGGGGCTAACCGGGGAGCTGTTTTTT,CASSQRDRGLTGELFF
NA,many,TRBV7-8,15,TRBJ2-5,TGTGCCAGCAGCATCCCGTCCCAGGCTGAAGAGACCCAGTACTTC,CASSIPSQAEETQYF
TRBD2,few,TRBV7-2,15,TRBJ2-5,TGTGCCAGCAGCCTCCGGGGACTAGCGGGCAAGACCCAGTACTTC,CASSLRGLAGKTQYF
NA,NA,TRBV27,14,TRBJ1-2,TGTGCCAGCAGCCCTACGACAGGAAGAAATGGCTACACCTTC,CASSPTTGRNGYTF
TRBD2,NA,TRBV7-9,15,TRBJ2-7,TGTGCCAGCGCCTCTACTAGCGGGGGCTCCTACGAGCAGTACTTC,CASASTSGGSYEQYF
NA,few,TRBV2,15,TRBJ2-6,TGTGCCAGCTTTTTGGGCAGGCCTGGGGCCAACGTCCTGACTTTC,CASFLGRPGANVLTF
NA,NA,TRBV7-4,14,TRBJ1-4,TGTGCCAGCAGGCCCGGGACGGCGGAGGAAAAACTGTTTTTT,CASRPGTAEEKLFF
NA,NA,TRBV11-3,15,TRBJ2-1,TGTGCCAGCAGCGGTCGACTAGTCTCCTACAATGAGCAGTTCTTC,CASSGRLVSYNEQFF
NA,few,TRBV6-5,16,TRBJ2-1,TGTGCCAGCAGTTATCGAGAGGGGGGGCGATTAGATGAGCAGTTCTTC,CASSYREGGRLDEQFF
NA,few,TRBV6-5,12,TRBJ2-1,TGTGCCAGCGCTGGGGTGGAAGATGAGCAGTTCTTC,CASAGVEDEQFF
NA,NA,TRBV5-5,13,TRBJ2-7,TGTGCCAGCAGCTTACTAGCTCTAGGGGAGCAGTACTTC,CASSLLALGEQYF
TRBD1,NA,TRBV12-3/TRBV12-4,16,TRBJ2-2,TGTGCCAGCAGGCGCGACACAGGGGAACGGACCGGGGAGCTGTTTTTT,CASRRDTGERTGELFF